This TCR beta chain was documented in a study of post-analysis software for immune sequencing data. Study-wide context: Relapsing-remitting, secondary progressive and progressive-relapsing forms of multiple sclerosis all featured among disease courses. Study findings and constraints: Significantly decreased normalized Chao1 diversity was recorded for multiple sclerosis patients relative to controls.

In this sample, this clonotype turned up once. Antigen unknown. Tagging with unique molecular identifiers was a feature of the TCR beta cDNA libraries. Out of roughly 1 to 11 million T cells, some 500,000 cDNA molecules were generated. TCRdb called the PCR reads again in MiXCR, with one record for every CDR3 protein. This table holds 700,000 to 900,000 distinct CDR3 sequences, roughly 46% found once. This TCR was sampled from a girl aged 5-17 years with multiple sclerosis. Sequencing input: blood.

The CDR3 DNA reads TGTGCCAGCAGCCCCGACCAGGGGACCCAGTACTTC. Protein product: CASSPDQGTQYF. The V call is TRBV7-9, the J call TRBJ2-5, with D possibly being TRBD1 (5 bases). There are 12 residues in the CDR3. Looked up from germline, CDR1 is SEHNR and CDR2 is FQNEAQ (reference sequence). The germline V and J ends were trimmed by 5 bases and 7 bases, with 11 bases remaining between them.